The subject of this entry is one T cell receptor (beta chain). The method was immunoSEQ multiplex PCR; TCRdb's version includes in-frame clones alone and lacks a portion of them. This sample has 250,000 or so clones, with 70% to 85% found just once. This sample is part of a study of blood T cell repertoires in COVID-19. V dropped 4 bases and J dropped 6 bases, with 9 bases sitting between them. CDR3 length: 12 amino acids. The V gene's germline CDR1 is LGHDT and CDR2 YNNKEL (reference sequence). Adults between about 18 and 89 years of age took part from more than 20 US areas. The sample taken for sequencing was PBMCs or T cells enriched from blood (not recorded which). The receptor was derived from a man in his 60s who had recovered from COVID-19. This sequence joins TRBV3-1 (or the pseudogene TRBV3-2) and TRBJ1-1, with D hard to call. DNA for the CDR3: TGTGCCAGCAGCCTCTACGCCTCTGAAGCTTTCTTT. Residues: CASSLYASEAFF.